The 23 T cell receptor beta chains presented below share a single source sample, sequenced in a study of CD4 T cells in relation to SARS-CoV-2 and coronaviruses. The unexposed donors gave CD4+ T cells in about 2011-2018, prior to COVID-19. Produced via immunoSEQ multiplex PCR; TCRdb's table is partial and in-frame only. The sample has roughly 71,000 clones, approximately 87% seen once. The material sequenced was memory CD4+ T cells from PBMCs. All receptors come from a human donor in good health.

This sequence joins TRBV9 and TRBJ1-6; D call uncertain. Per germline, CDR1 SGDLS and CDR2 YYNGEE. Deletions cut 0 bases from V and 11 bases from J, with 9 bases between. The CDR3 covers 13 residues. CDR3 sequence: CASSVDGRPPLHF. In DNA, the CDR3 is TGTGCCAGCAGCGTAGATGGAAGGCCACCCCTCCACTTT.

The DNA for the CDR3 is TGCAGTGCTAGTTCAGAGGGGGGCCTCGCTAACTATGGCTACACCTTC. Its translation: CSASSEGGLANYGYTF. V usage is TRBV20-1 and J usage is TRBJ1-2; D perhaps matches TRBD1 (6 bases). The length of the CDR3 is 16 residues. Germline CDR1 is DFQATT and CDR2 is SNEGSKA (reference sequence). The V end was cut by 3 bases, the J end by 0 bases, with 17 bases between.

The count of this clone is one. The CDR3 loop reads CASRETSEETQYF. CDR3 in DNA: TGTGCCAGCAGGGAGACTAGCGAAGAGACCCAGTACTTC. V is TRBV5-4 and J is TRBJ2-5; 8 nucleotides line up with TRBD2. Per germline, CDR1 SGHNT and CDR2 YYREEE (reference sequence). The CDR3 runs to 13 residues. V lost 5 bases, J lost 3 bases, and 3 bases stayed unmatched.

The chain combines TRBV5-4 with TRBJ2-7; the D gene is possibly TRBD1 (6 bases). Germline CDR1 and CDR2: SGHNT and YYREEE (reference sequence). This CDR3 has 14 residues. Trimming removed 3 bases at V and 6 bases at J, with 16 bases between. The CDR3 DNA follows: TGTGCCAGCAGCTCGAAGACAGGACTGGCCGAGCAGTACTTC. This gives the protein CASSSKTGLAEQYF.

J is TRBJ1-3 and V is TRBV29-1, with TRBD1 matching 7 bases. The CDR3 is 14 residues long. Losses at the gene ends were 4 bases for V and 0 bases for J; bases not matched to a gene: 3. From germline, CDR1 is SQVTM and CDR2 ANQGSEA. The CDR3 here is CSVGQGISGNTIYF. The CDR3 DNA is TGCAGCGTTGGACAGGGCATCTCTGGAAACACCATATATTTT.

V is TRBV3-1 (or the pseudogene TRBV3-2) and J is TRBJ2-1, with 9 nucleotides matching TRBD1. CDR1 LGHDT and CDR2 YNNKEL come from the germline V gene (reference sequence). The CDR3 is 20 amino acids. V trimming: 2 bases; J trimming: 8 bases; junction bases outside the gene matches: 22. CDR3 protein: CASSQYSVGDRARLGDEQFF. The DNA of the CDR3 is TGTGCCAGCAGCCAATATAGCGTAGGGGACAGGGCGAGATTGGGCGATGAGCAGTTCTTC.

The chain links TRBV5-1 to TRBJ1-1; D gene uncertain. The length of the CDR3 is 14 residues. V gave up 4 bases and J gave up 0 bases, with 10 bases separating them. Germline V lookup: CDR1 SGHRS, CDR2 YFSETQ. For the CDR3, the DNA is TGCGCCAGCAGCCCCGGGCCTATGAACACTGAAGCTTTCTTT. Protein product: CASSPGPMNTEAFF. Combining the CDR3 with reference TRBV5-1 and TRBJ1-1 gives the whole variable domain KAGVTQTPRYLIKTRGQQVTLSCSPISGHRSVSWYQQTPGQGLQFLFEYFSETQRNKGNFPGRFSGRQFSNSRSEMNVSTLELGDSALYLCASSPGPMNTEAFFGQGTRLTVV.

The chain carries TRBV5-6 and TRBJ2-3, with unresolved D. Germline loops: CDR1 SGHDT, CDR2 YYEEEE. The CDR3 spans 14 residues. V lost 0 bases to trimming and J lost 4 bases, with 9 bases between them. Here the CDR3 reads CASSLERTADTQYF. The CDR3 DNA sequence: TGTGCCAGCAGCTTGGAAAGGACGGCAGATACGCAGTATTTT.

This chain connects TRBV5-1 to TRBJ2-7, with a weak D call TRBD1 (6 bases). The CDR3 sequence is 14 residues long. V lost 4 bases and J 6 bases, leaving 17 bases between the germline ends. Looked up from germline, CDR1 is SGHRS and CDR2 is YFSETQ. DNA of the CDR3: TGCGCCAGCAGCCTATACAGGGTGGACGGCGAGCAGTACTTC. It specifies CASSLYRVDGEQYF.

The chain uses TRBV18 and TRBJ1-2, with 7 bases identical to TRBD1. V was clipped by 3 bases and J by 8 bases; unmatched bases: 15. The CDR3 is made up of 16 amino acids. Germline-derived CDR1 and CDR2 are KGHSH and LQKENI. In DNA form, the CDR3 reads TGTGCCAGCTCACCTCAAGGGGGCCATCTAACCGGCGGCTACACCTTC. As protein: CASSPQGGHLTGGYTF.

There are a few counts of this clone. This rearrangement joins TRBV7-2 to TRBJ2-7, with D perhaps being TRBD1 or TRBD2 (6 bases each). Trimming stripped 5 bases from V and 0 bases from J, with 14 bases between. Germline assignment: CDR1 SGHTA and CDR2 FQGNSA. This CDR3 has 15 amino acids. CDR3 sequence reads: CASSPDRTTSYEQYF. DNA for the CDR3: TGTGCCAGCAGCCCAGACAGGACTACCTCCTACGAGCAGTACTTC.

Note on this clone: Sequence at one end of the junction differs from germline and may be a read error. The rearrangement uses TRBV6-5 and TRBJ2-5; D may be TRBD1 (5 bases). Germline V lookup: CDR1 MNHEY, CDR2 SVGAGI. The CDR3 is 16 amino acids. CDR3 nucleotide sequence: TGTGCCAGCAGTTCCCAGGGTCCTAGGGTCCAAGAGCCCCAGTACTTC. This encodes CASSSQGPRVQEPQYF.

This clone was observed a handful of times. This rearrangement joins TRBV2 to TRBJ1-5; D call uncertain. Trimming removed 4 bases at V and 11 bases at J, with 15 bases between. CDR3 length: 13 amino acids. Germline V gene lookup returns CDR1 SNHLY and CDR2 FYNNEI. The CDR3 nucleotides read TGTGCCAGCAGTGCTCCGGGCCCCGGAGCCCAGCATTTT. Protein product: CASSAPGPGAQHF.

As to this clone: One end of the junction fails to match germline, which may point to a read error. V usage is TRBV5-1 and J usage is TRBJ1-1; maybe TRBD1 (6 bases). This CDR3 is built from 13 residues. In germline, CDR1 is SGHRS, CDR2 YFSETQ. The CDR3, as DNA: TGCGCCAGCGGCTTGGACAGTGGCACTGAAGCTTTCTTT. It yields the protein CASGLDSGTEAFF.

The J gene is TRBJ2-7, the V gene TRBV10-2; D possibly matches TRBD1 or TRBD2 (5 bases each). Germline CDR1 and CDR2: WSHSY and SAAADI. The CDR3 sequence is 13 residues long. V was trimmed by 7 bases and J by 3 bases, leaving 13 bases between them. The chain's CDR3 is CASTGPIYYEQYF. CDR3 nucleotides: TGCGCCAGCACGGGACCGATTTACTACGAGCAGTACTTC.

The chain employs TRBV7-2 and TRBJ1-1, with D maybe TRBD1 (5 bases). Trimming removed 2 bases at V and 3 bases at J, with 10 bases between. Germline V gene sequence: CDR1 SGHTA, CDR2 FQGNSA. The CDR3 spans 14 residues. The CDR3 protein is CASSLQGLDTEAFF. The CDR3 region has the DNA TGTGCCAGCAGCTTACAGGGATTGGACACTGAAGCTTTCTTT.

The rearrangement uses TRBV6-1 and TRBJ1-1, with D tentatively TRBD1 (6 bases). Between the trimmed V and J ends, which lost 3 bases and 4 bases, there was a span of 15 bases. Germline V CDR1 and CDR2: MNHNS, SASEGT. This CDR3 contains 15 residues. The CDR3 sequence: CASSDGGGQRTEAFF. For the CDR3, the DNA is TGTGCCAGCAGTGATGGAGGGGGGCAGCGCACTGAAGCTTTCTTT.

The gene calls are TRBV7-3 and TRBJ2-7, with 9 positions matching TRBD1. Trimming removed 4 bases from V and 5 bases from J; junction bases left unmatched: 9. Germline V gives CDR1 SGHTA, CDR2 FQGTGA. The CDR3 covers 15 residues. The CDR3 region has the DNA TGTGCCAGCAGCTACACCGGGACAGGGAAGAACGAGCAGTACTTC. Protein product: CASSYTGTGKNEQYF. Full variable domain (outside the CDR3, taken from reference TRBV7-3 and TRBJ2-7): GAGVSQTPSNKVTEKGKYVELRCDPISGHTALYWYRQSLGQGPEFLIYFQGTGAADDSGLPNDRFFAVRPEGSVSTLKIQRTERGDSAVYLCASSYTGTGKNEQYFGPGTRLTVT.

The chain joins TRBV5-1 to TRBJ2-5, with D perhaps given as TRBD1 or TRBD2 (5 bases each). With 4 bases removed from V and 0 bases from J, the gap between germline ends came to 10 bases. The CDR3 has 14 amino acids. Germline CDR1 SGHRS, CDR2 YFSETQ. The CDR3 loop is CASSPGTHQETQYF. In nucleotides, the CDR3 is TGCGCCAGCAGCCCGGGGACCCACCAAGAGACCCAGTACTTC.

The chain employs TRBV5-1 and TRBJ2-3, with 8 bases lining up with TRBD1. The CDR3 has 14 residues. The V gene end was trimmed by 4 bases and the J gene end by 4 bases; junction bases not matched to a gene: 5. CDR1 and CDR2 from the germline V gene are SGHRS and YFSETQ. The CDR3 DNA follows: TGCGCCAGCAGCCTTTCGACAGGGGCAGATACGCAGTATTTT. Translating it yields CASSLSTGADTQYF.

The V gene is TRBV3-1 (or the pseudogene TRBV3-2), the J gene TRBJ2-5; D gene unclear. The germline V gene encodes CDR1 LGHDT and CDR2 YNNKEL (reference sequence). The CDR3 runs 13 residues. Trimming took off 2 bases at V and 3 bases at J, with 7 bases between the two ends. CDR3 region: CASSQMPEETQYF. The CDR3, as DNA: TGTGCCAGCAGCCAAATGCCGGAAGAGACCCAGTACTTC.

This clone occurred once. The CDR3, as DNA: TGCAGCCCCGGGGGTTTCGGCGAGCAGTACTTC. Protein product: CSPGGFGEQYF. The genes are TRBV20-1 and TRBJ2-7, with D possibly matching TRBD2 (6 bases). CDR1 is DFQATT, CDR2 SNEGSKA, per germline (reference sequence). The CDR3 runs to 11 residues.

This rearrangement joins TRBV3-1 (or the pseudogene TRBV3-2) to TRBJ2-7, with 7 bases identical to TRBD2. Trimming cost V 4 bases and J 0 bases; bases outside gene matches: 6. The germline V gene encodes CDR1 LGHDT and CDR2 YNNKEL (reference sequence). The CDR3 runs to 15 residues. The CDR3 spells CASSPASGSSYEQYF. The DNA for the CDR3 is TGTGCCAGCAGCCCAGCTAGCGGCTCCTCCTACGAGCAGTACTTC.